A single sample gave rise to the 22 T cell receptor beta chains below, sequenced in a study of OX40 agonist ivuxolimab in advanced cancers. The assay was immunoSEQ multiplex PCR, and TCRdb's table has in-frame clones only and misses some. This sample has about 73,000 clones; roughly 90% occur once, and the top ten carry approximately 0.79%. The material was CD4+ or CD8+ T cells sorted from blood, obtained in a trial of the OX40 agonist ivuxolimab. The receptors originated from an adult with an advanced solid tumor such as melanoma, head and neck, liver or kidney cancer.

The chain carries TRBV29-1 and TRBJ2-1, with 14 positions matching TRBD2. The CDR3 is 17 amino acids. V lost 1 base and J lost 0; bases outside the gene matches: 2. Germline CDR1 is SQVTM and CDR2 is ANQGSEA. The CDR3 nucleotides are TGCAGCGTTGAAGGGACTAGCGGGGGGAGCTCCTACAATGAGCAGTTCTTC. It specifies CSVEGTSGGSSYNEQFF.

The CDR3 region is CSVTPGGKNIQYF. The CDR3 DNA sequence: TGCAGCGTCACCCCAGGGGGCAAAAACATTCAGTACTTC. The chain is built from TRBV29-1 and TRBJ2-4; TRBD1 agrees at 7 bases. Germline V gene lookup returns CDR1 SQVTM and CDR2 ANQGSEA. This CDR3 comprises 13 residues. V shed 6 bases, J shed 3 bases, and the junction held 5 bases outside the gene matches. The full variable domain, with the rest looked up from reference TRBV29-1 and TRBJ2-4, is SAVISQKPSRDICQRGTSLTIQCQVDSQVTMMFWYRQQPGQSLTLIATANQGSEATYESGFVIDKFPISRPNLTFSTLTVSNMSPEDSSIYLCSVTPGGKNIQYFGAGTRLSVL.

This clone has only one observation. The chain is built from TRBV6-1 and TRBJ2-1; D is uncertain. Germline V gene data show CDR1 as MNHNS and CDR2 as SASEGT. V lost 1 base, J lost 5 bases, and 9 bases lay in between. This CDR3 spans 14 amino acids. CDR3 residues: CASSEGLGNNEQFF. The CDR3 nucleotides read TGTGCCAGCAGTGAAGGCCTCGGTAACAATGAGCAGTTCTTC.

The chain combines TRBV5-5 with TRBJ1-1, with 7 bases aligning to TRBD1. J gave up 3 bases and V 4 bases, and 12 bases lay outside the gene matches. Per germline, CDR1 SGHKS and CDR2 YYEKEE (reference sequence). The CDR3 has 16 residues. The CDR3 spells CASSRGAPRGDTEAFF. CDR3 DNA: TGTGCCAGCAGCCGGGGTGCCCCCAGGGGGGACACTGAAGCTTTCTTT.

The CDR3 sequence: CASSYLGAREQYF. DNA of the CDR3: TGTGCCAGCAGTTACCTAGGGGCGCGAGAGCAGTACTTC. The gene calls are TRBV6-6 and TRBJ2-7, with D possibly TRBD1 on 5 matching bases. Per the germline V gene, CDR1 is MNHNY and CDR2 is SVGAGI (reference sequence). Trimming pared 2 bases from V and 7 bases from J, leaving 12 bases between. This CDR3 comprises 13 residues.

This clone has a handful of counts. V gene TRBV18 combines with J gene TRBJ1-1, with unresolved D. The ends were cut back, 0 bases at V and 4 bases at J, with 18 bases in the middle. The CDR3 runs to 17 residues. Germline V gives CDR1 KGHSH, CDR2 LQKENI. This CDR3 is CASSPPNILNKGTEAFF. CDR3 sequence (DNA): TGTGCCAGCTCACCACCGAACATTCTCAATAAGGGCACTGAAGCTTTCTTT.

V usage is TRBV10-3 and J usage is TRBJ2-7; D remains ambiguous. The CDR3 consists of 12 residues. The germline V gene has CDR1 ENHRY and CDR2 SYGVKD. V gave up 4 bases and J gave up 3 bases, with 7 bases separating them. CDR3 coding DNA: TGTGCCATCAGTGCCCTAGGCTACGAGCAGTACTTC. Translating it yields CAISALGYEQYF.

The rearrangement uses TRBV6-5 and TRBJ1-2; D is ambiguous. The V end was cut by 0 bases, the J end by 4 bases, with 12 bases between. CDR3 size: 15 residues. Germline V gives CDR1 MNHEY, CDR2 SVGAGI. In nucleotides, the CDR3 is TGTGCCAGCAGTTACTCCGCTCAAAAGACCTATGGCTACACCTTC. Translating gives CASSYSAQKTYGYTF.

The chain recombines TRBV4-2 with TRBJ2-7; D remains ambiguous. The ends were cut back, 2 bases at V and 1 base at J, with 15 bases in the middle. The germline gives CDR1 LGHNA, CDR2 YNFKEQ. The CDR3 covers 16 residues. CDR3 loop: CASSQSSALASYEQYF. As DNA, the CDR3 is TGTGCCAGCAGCCAATCGTCGGCCCTCGCTTCCTACGAGCAGTACTTC.

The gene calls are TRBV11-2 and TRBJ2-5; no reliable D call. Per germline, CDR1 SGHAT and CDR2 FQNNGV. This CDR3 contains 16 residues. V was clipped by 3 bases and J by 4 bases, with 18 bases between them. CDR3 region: CASSLNLDSLGETQYF. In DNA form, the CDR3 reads TGTGCCAGCAGCTTGAACCTCGATAGCCTCGGAGAGACCCAGTACTTC. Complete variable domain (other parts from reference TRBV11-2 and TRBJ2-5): EAGVAQSPRYKIIEKRQSVAFWCNPISGHATLYWYQQILGQGPKLLIQFQNNGVVDDSQLPKDRFSAERLKGVDSTLKIQPAKLEDSAVYLCASSLNLDSLGETQYFGPGTRLLVL.

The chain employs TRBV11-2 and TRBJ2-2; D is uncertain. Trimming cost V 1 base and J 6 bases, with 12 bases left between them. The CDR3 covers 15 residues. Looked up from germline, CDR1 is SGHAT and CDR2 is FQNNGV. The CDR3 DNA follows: TGTGCCAGCAGCTTAGTCGGCCGTCCCGCCGGGGAGCTGTTTTTT. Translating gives CASSLVGRPAGELFF.

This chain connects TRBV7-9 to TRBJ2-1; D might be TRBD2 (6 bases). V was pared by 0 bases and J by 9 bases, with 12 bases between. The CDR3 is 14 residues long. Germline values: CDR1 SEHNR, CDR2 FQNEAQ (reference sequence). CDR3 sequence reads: CASSLAGRYREQFF. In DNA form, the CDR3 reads TGTGCCAGCAGCTTAGCGGGGAGGTACCGTGAGCAGTTCTTC.

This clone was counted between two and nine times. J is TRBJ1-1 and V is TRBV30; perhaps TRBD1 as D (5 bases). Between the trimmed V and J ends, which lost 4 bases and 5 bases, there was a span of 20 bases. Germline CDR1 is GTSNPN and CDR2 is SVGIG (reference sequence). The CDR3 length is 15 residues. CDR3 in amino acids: CAWKGTPRAGTEAFF. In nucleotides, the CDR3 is TGTGCCTGGAAGGGTACCCCCAGGGCAGGGACTGAAGCTTTCTTT.

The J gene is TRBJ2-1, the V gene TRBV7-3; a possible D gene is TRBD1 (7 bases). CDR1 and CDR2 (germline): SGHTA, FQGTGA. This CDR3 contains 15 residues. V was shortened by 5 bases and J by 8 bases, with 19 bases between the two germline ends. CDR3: CASSPRIGRGDEQFF. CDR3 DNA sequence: TGTGCCAGCAGCCCCCGTATAGGCAGGGGGGATGAGCAGTTCTTC. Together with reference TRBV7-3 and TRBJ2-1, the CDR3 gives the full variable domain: GAGVSQTPSNKVTEKGKYVELRCDPISGHTALYWYRQSLGQGPEFLIYFQGTGAADDSGLPNDRFFAVRPEGSVSTLKIQRTERGDSAVYLCASSPRIGRGDEQFFGPGTRLTVL.

CDR3 sequence reads: CASSAGTTNEQFF. For the CDR3, the DNA is TGCGCCAGCAGTGCGGGGACTACGAATGAGCAGTTCTTC. The chain couples TRBV10-1 to TRBJ2-1; 7 bases map to TRBD2. The CDR3 is 13 amino acids. Germline V gives CDR1 WNHNN, CDR2 SYGVQD (reference sequence). Germline trimming cut 4 bases from V and 7 bases from J; bases unmatched to any gene: 4.

The CDR3 protein is CASSLDWMREQYF. Here the CDR3 DNA reads TGTGCCAGCAGCTTGGATTGGATGCGCGAGCAGTACTTC. The chain links TRBV7-2 to TRBJ2-7; no clear D gene. CDR3 length: 13 amino acids. The germline V gene has CDR1 SGHTA and CDR2 FQGNSA. V was pared by 3 bases and J by 6 bases, with 12 bases between. Supplemented by reference TRBV7-2 and TRBJ2-7, the full variable domain reads GAGVSQSPSNKVTEKGKDVELRCDPISGHTALYWYRQSLGQGLEFLIYFQGNSAPDKSGLPSDRFSAERTGGSVSTLTIQRTQQEDSAVYLCASSLDWMREQYFGPGTRLTVT.

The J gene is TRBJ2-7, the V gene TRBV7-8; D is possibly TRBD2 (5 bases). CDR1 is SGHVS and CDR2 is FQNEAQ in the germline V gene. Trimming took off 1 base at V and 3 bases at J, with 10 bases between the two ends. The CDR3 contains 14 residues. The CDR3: CASSLGGSRYEQYF. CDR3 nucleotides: TGTGCCAGCAGCTTAGGAGGGTCCCGCTACGAGCAGTACTTC.

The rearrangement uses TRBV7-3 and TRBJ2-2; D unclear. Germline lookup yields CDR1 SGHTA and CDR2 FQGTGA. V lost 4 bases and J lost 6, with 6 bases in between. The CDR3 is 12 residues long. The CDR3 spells CASSSFSGELFF. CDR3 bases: TGTGCCAGCAGCTCGTTCTCCGGGGAGCTGTTTTTT.

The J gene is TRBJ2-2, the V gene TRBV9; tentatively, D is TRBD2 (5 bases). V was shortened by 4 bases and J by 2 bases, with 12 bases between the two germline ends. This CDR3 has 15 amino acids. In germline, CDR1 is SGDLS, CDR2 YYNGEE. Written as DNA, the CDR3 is TGTGCCAGCAGCCCTCGGACTCAAAACACCGGGGAGCTGTTTTTT. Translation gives CASSPRTQNTGELFF.

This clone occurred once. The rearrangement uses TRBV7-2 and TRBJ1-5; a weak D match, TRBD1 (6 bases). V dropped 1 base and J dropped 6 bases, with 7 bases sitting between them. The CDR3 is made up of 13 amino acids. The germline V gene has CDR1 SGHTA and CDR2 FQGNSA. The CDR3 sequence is CASSLVTGQPQHF. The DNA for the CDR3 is TGTGCCAGCAGCTTAGTGACAGGTCAGCCCCAGCATTTT. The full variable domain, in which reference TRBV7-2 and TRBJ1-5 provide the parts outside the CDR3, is GAGVSQSPSNKVTEKGKDVELRCDPISGHTALYWYRQSLGQGLEFLIYFQGNSAPDKSGLPSDRFSAERTGGSVSTLTIQRTQQEDSAVYLCASSLVTGQPQHFGDGTRLSIL.

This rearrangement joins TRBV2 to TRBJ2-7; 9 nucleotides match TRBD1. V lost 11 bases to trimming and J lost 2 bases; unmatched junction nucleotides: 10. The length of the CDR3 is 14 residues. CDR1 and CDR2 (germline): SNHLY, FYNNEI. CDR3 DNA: TGTGCCGGCACCCCCGGGACAGGGACCTACGAGCAGTACTTC. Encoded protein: CAGTPGTGTYEQYF.

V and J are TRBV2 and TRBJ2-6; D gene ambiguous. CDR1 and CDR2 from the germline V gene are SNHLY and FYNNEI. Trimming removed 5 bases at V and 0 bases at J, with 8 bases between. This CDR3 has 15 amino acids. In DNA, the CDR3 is TGTGCCAGCAGTACACAGAGCTCTGGGGCCAACGTCCTGACTTTC. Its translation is CASSTQSSGANVLTF.